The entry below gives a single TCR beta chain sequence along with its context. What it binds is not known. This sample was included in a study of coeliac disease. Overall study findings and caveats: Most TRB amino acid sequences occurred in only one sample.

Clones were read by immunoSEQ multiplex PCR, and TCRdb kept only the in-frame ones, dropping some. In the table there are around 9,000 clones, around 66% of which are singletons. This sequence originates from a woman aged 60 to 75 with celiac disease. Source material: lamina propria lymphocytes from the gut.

The CDR3 DNA is TGTGCCAGCAGTTCAAATCCCCCTCGCGGGAGCCACGAGCAGTACTTC. It translates to CASSSNPPRGSHEQYF. This chain joins TRBV27 and TRBJ2-7; 7 positions agree with TRBD2. The CDR3 is 16 amino acids. Germline V gene lookup returns CDR1 MNHEY and CDR2 SMNVEV (reference sequence). V was clipped by 4 bases and J by 5 bases; unmatched bases: 14.